The 17 T cell receptor beta chains given below trace back to one sample, sequenced in a study of T cell responses to AZD1222 COVID-19 vaccine. Method: immunoSEQ multiplex PCR; TCRdb's copy keeps in-frame clones and lacks some. The data show about 100,000 clones, over 90% seen once. Sample: peripheral blood, taken on day 0 of AZD1222 vaccination. Receptors were obtained from an adult in good health.

The chain has TRBV7-9 and TRBJ1-1; a possible D gene is TRBD1 (5 bases). Trimming left V 5 bases short and J 4 bases short, with 17 bases between. The CDR3 sequence is 15 residues long. Germline-derived CDR1 and CDR2 are SEHNR and FQNEAQ (reference sequence). CDR3 DNA sequence: TGTGCCAGCAGCCTGGTTAGGGACTGGGGCACTGAAGCTTTCTTT. The encoded protein is CASSLVRDWGTEAFF.

This chain uses TRBV7-9 with TRBJ2-7; D gene ambiguous. CDR1 and CDR2 from the germline V gene are SEHNR and FQNEAQ (reference sequence). The CDR3 has 18 residues. V dropped 5 bases and J dropped 3 bases, with 26 bases sitting between them. This CDR3 is CASSLGSGSVVSGYEQYF. Here the CDR3 DNA reads TGTGCCAGCAGCCTAGGGTCTGGTAGTGTCGTATCGGGCTACGAGCAGTACTTC.

This chain uses TRBV10-3 with TRBJ2-3; weak D call: TRBD2 (6 bases). The germline V and J ends were trimmed by 10 bases and 0 bases, with 17 bases remaining between them. The CDR3 loop spans 15 amino acids. Germline CDR1 ENHRY, CDR2 SYGVKD. CDR3 in DNA: TGTGCCAGCATGCTAGGCGGGGCAAGCACAGATACGCAGTATTTT. Protein sequence: CASMLGGASTDTQYF.

The rearrangement links TRBV6-5 to TRBJ2-1; D is perhaps TRBD1 (6 bases). The V gene's germline CDR1 is MNHEY and CDR2 SVGAGI. The V end was cut by 7 bases, the J end by 9 bases, with 16 bases between. CDR3 length: 13 amino acids. The CDR3 is CASIRGILSEQFF. The DNA for the CDR3 is TGTGCCAGCATCAGGGGCATATTGAGTGAGCAGTTCTTC.

The genes are TRBV19 and TRBJ1-6, with a weak D call TRBD1 (5 bases). Germline loops: CDR1 LNHDA, CDR2 SQIVND (reference sequence). The CDR3 runs 12 residues. Trimming removed 1 base at V and 15 bases at J, with 10 bases between. For the CDR3, the DNA is TGTGCCAGTAGTATAGTTGGGGCTTACCTCCACTTT. As protein: CASSIVGAYLHF. Full variable domain (outside the CDR3, taken from reference TRBV19 and TRBJ1-6): DGGITQSPKYLFRKEGQNVTLSCEQNLNHDAMYWYRQDPGQGLRLIYYSQIVNDFQKGDIAEGYSVSREKKESFPLTVTSAQKNPTAFYLCASSIVGAYLHFGNGTRLTVT.

There are a few counts of this clone. V gene TRBV5-1 combines with J gene TRBJ2-2; no firm D call. V lost 0 bases and J lost 1, with 7 bases in between. The CDR3 runs to 15 residues. Germline CDR1 is SGHRS and CDR2 is YFSETQ. The CDR3 loop reads CASSLVVGNTGELFF. The CDR3 DNA reads TGCGCCAGCAGCTTGGTCGTGGGGAACACCGGGGAGCTGTTTTTT.

The chain couples TRBV28 to TRBJ2-7, with no clear D. Trimming pared 5 bases from V and 4 bases from J, leaving 9 bases between. Looked up from germline, CDR1 is MDHEN and CDR2 is SYDVKM. The CDR3 spans 12 residues. Written as DNA, the CDR3 is TGTGCCAGCAGTCCCGATATGTACGAGCAGTACTTC. It is translated as CASSPDMYEQYF.

The chain couples TRBV18 to TRBJ2-6, with TRBD1 identical over 7 bases. The CDR3 is 18 amino acids. The V segment lost 2 bases and the J segment 4 bases; nucleotides outside the gene matches: 11. Germline CDR1 and CDR2: KGHSH and LQKENI. In DNA form, the CDR3 reads TGTGCCAGCTCACCATACACCATAGGGGGCTCAGGGGCCAACGTCCTGACTTTC. Translation gives CASSPYTIGGSGANVLTF.

This chain uses TRBV7-8 with TRBJ1-2; D remains unclear. This CDR3 region has 16 residues. The ends were cut back, 1 base at V and 2 bases at J, with 14 bases in the middle. Germline CDR1 is SGHVS and CDR2 is FQNEAQ. CDR3 DNA sequence: TGTGCCAGCAGCTTAGAATCTTACGTACAGAACTATGGCTACACCTTC. It translates to CASSLESYVQNYGYTF.

The V and J genes are TRBV3-1 (or the pseudogene TRBV3-2) and TRBJ1-4; a weak D match, TRBD1 (5 bases). Germline V CDR1 and CDR2: LGHDT, YNNKEL (reference sequence). The length of the CDR3 is 16 residues. V was cut by 3 bases and J by 4 bases, with 15 bases left in between. This CDR3 reads CASSQTAGTNNEKLFF. In DNA, the CDR3 is TGTGCCAGCAGCCAGACAGCCGGCACAAATAATGAAAAACTGTTTTTT.

The rearrangement uses TRBV7-3 and TRBJ2-1; 7 bases are a match to TRBD1. The J segment lost 6 bases and the V segment lost 5 bases, leaving 7 bases of the junction unmatched. There are 14 residues in the CDR3. Germline values: CDR1 SGHTA, CDR2 FQGTGA. The CDR3, as DNA: TGTGCCAGCAGCGCCCGACCAGGGGGCAATGAGCAGTTCTTC. As protein: CASSARPGGNEQFF.

This clone appeared a single time. CDR3 nucleotides: TGCGCCAGCAGCGAGACAGTATCTGGAAACACCATATATTTT. This sequence encodes CASSETVSGNTIYF. This rearrangement joins TRBV5-1 to TRBJ1-3, with D maybe TRBD1 (5 bases). Germline values: CDR1 SGHRS, CDR2 YFSETQ. Between the trimmed V and J ends, which lost 4 bases and 1 base, there was a span of 9 bases. The CDR3 covers 14 residues.

The rearrangement links TRBV30 to TRBJ2-2; 10 bases line up with TRBD2. The CDR3 is 16 residues long. Germline V gene sequence: CDR1 GTSNPN, CDR2 SVGIG (reference sequence). V was clipped by 0 bases and J by 5 bases; unmatched bases: 6. CDR3 residues: CAWSVAGTSVTGELFF. CDR3 nucleotide sequence: TGTGCCTGGAGTGTAGCGGGGACTAGCGTTACCGGGGAGCTGTTTTTT. The whole variable domain, remainder taken from reference TRBV30 and TRBJ2-2, is SQTIHQWPATLVQPVGSPLSLECTVEGTSNPNLYWYRQAAGRGLQLLFYSVGIGQISSEVPQNLSASRPQDRQFILSSKKLLLSDSGFYLCAWSVAGTSVTGELFFGEGSRLTVL.

As concerns this clone: The sample has other DNA sequences that encode this CDR3 too. The chain employs TRBV19 and TRBJ2-1; a possible D gene is TRBD1 (6 bases). CDR1 LNHDA and CDR2 SQIVND come from the germline V gene (reference sequence). This CDR3 region has 13 residues. Trimming removed 5 bases from V and 5 bases from J, with 10 bases in between. CDR3 sequence: CASSRGGDNEQFF. CDR3 sequence (DNA): TGTGCCAGTAGTCGAGGGGGAGACAATGAGCAGTTCTTC.

The CDR3 protein is CASSSEGRQGYYGYTF. The CDR3 coding sequence is TGTGCCAGCAGCTCTGAGGGGAGACAGGGGTACTATGGCTACACCTTC. V gene TRBV11-3 combines with J gene TRBJ1-2; the match to TRBD1 covers 8 bases. From germline, CDR1 is SGHNT and CDR2 YENEEA. The CDR3 is 16 amino acids. The V segment lost 4 bases and the J segment 3 bases; nucleotides outside the gene matches: 10.

This clone was observed once. J is TRBJ2-1 and V is TRBV7-9; possibly TRBD2 for D (6 bases). Germline CDR1 is SEHNR and CDR2 is FQNEAQ (reference sequence). Deletions cut 1 base from V and 7 bases from J, with 14 bases between. The CDR3 has 15 amino acids. In DNA form, the CDR3 reads TGTGCCAGCAGCTTAGGTCGTCCTAGCGTGAATGAGCAGTTCTTC. Its protein product is CASSLGRPSVNEQFF.

V usage is TRBV10-1 and J usage is TRBJ1-1; 7 bases are a match to TRBD1. J was trimmed by 5 bases and V by 5 bases; bases with no gene match: 8. The length of the CDR3 is 14 residues. The germline V gene encodes CDR1 WNHNN and CDR2 SYGVQD (reference sequence). The CDR3 sequence is CASSFNRGGTEAFF. CDR3 in DNA: TGCGCCAGCAGTTTCAACAGGGGAGGTACTGAAGCTTTCTTT.